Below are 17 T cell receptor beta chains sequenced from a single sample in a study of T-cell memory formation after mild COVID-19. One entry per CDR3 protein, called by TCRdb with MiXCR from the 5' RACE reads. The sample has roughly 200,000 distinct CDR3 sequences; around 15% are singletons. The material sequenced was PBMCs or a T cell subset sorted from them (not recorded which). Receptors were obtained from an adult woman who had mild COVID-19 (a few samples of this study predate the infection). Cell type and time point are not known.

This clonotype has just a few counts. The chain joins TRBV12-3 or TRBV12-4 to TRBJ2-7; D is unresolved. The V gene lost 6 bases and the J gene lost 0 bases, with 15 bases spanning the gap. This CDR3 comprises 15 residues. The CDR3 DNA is TGTGCCAGCAGCCGCGGCCCCCTCGGCTCCTACGAGCAGTACTTC. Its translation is CASSRGPLGSYEQYF.

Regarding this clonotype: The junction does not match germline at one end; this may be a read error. This CDR3 is CASSLEGPYSF. In nucleotides, the CDR3 is TGTGCCAGCAGCTTAGAAGGCCCTTATTCCTTT. J is TRBJ1-1 and V is TRBV7-9; D is unresolved. This CDR3 comprises 11 residues. Germline CDR1 SEHNR, CDR2 FQNEAQ (reference sequence).

In DNA form, the CDR3 reads TGTGCTAGTGGTTTGTCTAGTAGCGGGAGGGCTTACGAGCAGTACTTC. Translating gives CASGLSSSGRAYEQYF. The chain recombines TRBV12-5 with TRBJ2-7; TRBD2 matches at 11 bases. The trim removed 2 bases at V and 4 bases at J, leaving 7 bases unmatched. This CDR3 is built from 16 residues. Germline CDR1 is LGHNT and CDR2 is FRNRAP. The complete variable domain, with remaining parts taken from reference TRBV12-5 and TRBJ2-7, reads DARVTQTPRHKVTEMGQEVTMRCQPILGHNTVFWYRQTMMQGLELLAYFRNRAPLDDSGMPKDRFSAEMPDATLATLKIQPSEPRDSAVYFCASGLSSSGRAYEQYFGPGTRLTVT.

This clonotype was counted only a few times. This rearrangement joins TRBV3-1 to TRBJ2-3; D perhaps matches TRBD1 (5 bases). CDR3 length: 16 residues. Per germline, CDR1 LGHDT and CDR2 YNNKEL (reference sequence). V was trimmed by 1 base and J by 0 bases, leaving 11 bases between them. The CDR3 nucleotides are TGTGCCAGCAGCCAAGGACAGCTTTCTAGCACAGATACGCAGTATTTT. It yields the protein CASSQGQLSSTDTQYF.

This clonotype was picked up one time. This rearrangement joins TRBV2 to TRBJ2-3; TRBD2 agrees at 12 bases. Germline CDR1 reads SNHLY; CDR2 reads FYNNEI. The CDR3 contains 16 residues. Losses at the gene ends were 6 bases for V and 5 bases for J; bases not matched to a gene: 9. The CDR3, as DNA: TGTGCCAGCAGCCTTCTAGCGGGAGGGCCAGGAGATACGCAGTATTTT. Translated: CASSLLAGGPGDTQYF.

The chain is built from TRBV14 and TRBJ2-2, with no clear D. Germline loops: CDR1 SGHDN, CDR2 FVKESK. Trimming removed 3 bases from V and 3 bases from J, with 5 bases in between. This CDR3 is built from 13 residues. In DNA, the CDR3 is TGTGCCAGCAGCCACGTTCACACCGGGGAGCTGTTTTTT. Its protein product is CASSHVHTGELFF.

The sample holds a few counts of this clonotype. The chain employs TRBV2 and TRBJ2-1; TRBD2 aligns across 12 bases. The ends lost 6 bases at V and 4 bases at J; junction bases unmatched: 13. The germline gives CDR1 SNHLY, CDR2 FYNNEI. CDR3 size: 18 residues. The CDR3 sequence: CASRNTGTSGLMYNEQFF. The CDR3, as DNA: TGTGCCAGCAGGAATACCGGGACTAGCGGGCTTATGTACAATGAGCAGTTCTTC. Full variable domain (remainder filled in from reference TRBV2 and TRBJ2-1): EPEVTQTPSHQVTQMGQEVILRCVPISNHLYFYWYRQILGQKVEFLVSFYNNEISEKSEIFDDQFSVERPDGSNFTLKIRSTKLEDSAMYFCASRNTGTSGLMYNEQFFGPGTRLTVL.

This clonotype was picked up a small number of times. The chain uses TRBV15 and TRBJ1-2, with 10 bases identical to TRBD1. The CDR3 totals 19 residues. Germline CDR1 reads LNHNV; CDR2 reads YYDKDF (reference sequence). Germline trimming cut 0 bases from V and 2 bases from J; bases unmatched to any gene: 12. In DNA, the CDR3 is TGTGCCACCAGCAGAGATGTTTCGGGACAGGGGAGAAGAAACTATGGCTACACCTTC. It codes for CATSRDVSGQGRRNYGYTF.

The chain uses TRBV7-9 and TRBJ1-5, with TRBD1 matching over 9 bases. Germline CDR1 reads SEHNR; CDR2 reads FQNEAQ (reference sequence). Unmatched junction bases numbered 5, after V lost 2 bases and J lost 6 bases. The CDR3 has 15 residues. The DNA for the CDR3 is TGTGCCAGCAGCTTATCCCAGGACAGGGGTCAGCCCCAGCATTTT. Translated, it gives CASSLSQDRGQPQHF.

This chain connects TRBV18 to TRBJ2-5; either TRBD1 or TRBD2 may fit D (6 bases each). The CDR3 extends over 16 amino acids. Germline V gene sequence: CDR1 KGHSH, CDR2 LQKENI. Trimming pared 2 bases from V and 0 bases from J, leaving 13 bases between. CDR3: CASSPRTGRYQETQYF. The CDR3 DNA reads TGTGCCAGCTCACCAAGAACAGGGAGGTACCAAGAGACCCAGTACTTC.

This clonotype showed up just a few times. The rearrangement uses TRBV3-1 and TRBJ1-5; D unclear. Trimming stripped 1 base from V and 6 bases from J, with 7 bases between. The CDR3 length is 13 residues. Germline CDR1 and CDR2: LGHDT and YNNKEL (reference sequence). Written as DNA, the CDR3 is TGTGCCAGCAGCCAAGGGGTTAGTCAGCCCCAGCATTTT. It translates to CASSQGVSQPQHF.

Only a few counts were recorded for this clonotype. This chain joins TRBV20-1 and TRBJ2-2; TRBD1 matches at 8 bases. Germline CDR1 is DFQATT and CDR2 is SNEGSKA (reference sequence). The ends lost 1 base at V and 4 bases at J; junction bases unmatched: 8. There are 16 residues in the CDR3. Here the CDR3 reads CSARGGGQAPTGELFF. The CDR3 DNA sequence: TGCAGTGCTAGAGGAGGGGGACAGGCTCCCACCGGGGAGCTGTTTTTT.

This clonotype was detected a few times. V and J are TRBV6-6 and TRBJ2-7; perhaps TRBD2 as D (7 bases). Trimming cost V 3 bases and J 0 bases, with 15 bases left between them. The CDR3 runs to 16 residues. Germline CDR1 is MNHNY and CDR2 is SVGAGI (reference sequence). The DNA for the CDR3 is TGTGCCAGCAGTTATTGGGCGGGGGCCAGCTCCTACGAGCAGTACTTC. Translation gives CASSYWAGASSYEQYF.

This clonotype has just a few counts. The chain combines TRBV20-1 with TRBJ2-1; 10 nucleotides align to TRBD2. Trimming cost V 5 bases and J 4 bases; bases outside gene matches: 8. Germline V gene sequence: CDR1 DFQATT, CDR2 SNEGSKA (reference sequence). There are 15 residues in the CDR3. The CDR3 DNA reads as TGCAGTGCTGGCACTGGGACTAGCGCATACAATGAGCAGTTCTTC. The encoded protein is CSAGTGTSAYNEQFF.

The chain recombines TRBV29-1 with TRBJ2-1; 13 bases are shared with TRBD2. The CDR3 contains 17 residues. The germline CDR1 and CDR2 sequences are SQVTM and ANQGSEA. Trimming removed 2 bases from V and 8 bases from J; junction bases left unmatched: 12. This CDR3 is CSVERLAGGLNGDEQFF. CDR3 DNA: TGCAGCGTTGAACGACTAGCGGGAGGCCTTAACGGCGATGAGCAGTTCTTC.

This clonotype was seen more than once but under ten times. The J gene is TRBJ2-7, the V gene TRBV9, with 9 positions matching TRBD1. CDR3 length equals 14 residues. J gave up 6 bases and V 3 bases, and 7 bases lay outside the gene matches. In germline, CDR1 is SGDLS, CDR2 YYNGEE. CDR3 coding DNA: TGTGCCAGCAGCGCCGGGACAGGGTCGGGCGAGCAGTACTTC. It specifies CASSAGTGSGEQYF.

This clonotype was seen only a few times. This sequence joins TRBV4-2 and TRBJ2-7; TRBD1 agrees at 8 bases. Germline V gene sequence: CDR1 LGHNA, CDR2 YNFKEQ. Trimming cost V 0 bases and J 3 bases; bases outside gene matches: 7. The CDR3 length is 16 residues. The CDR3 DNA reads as TGTGCCAGCAGCCAAGAGACCGGGACAGGTATCTACGAGCAGTACTTC. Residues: CASSQETGTGIYEQYF.